The clone carrying this TCR beta chain showed up many times. Trimming at V came to 4 bases and at J to 1 base, leaving 4 bases not matched to a gene. The CDR3 has 15 residues. CDR1 is SGHAT and CDR2 is FQNNGV in the germline V gene. The data were obtained in a study of CD4 and CD8 cells across lung adenocarcinoma regions. TCRdb itself ran the PCR reads through MiXCR, one entry per CDR3 protein. The profile covers fewer than 15,000 distinct CDR3 sequences, with roughly 56% appearing a single time and about 37% taken by the ten largest. Localized lung adenocarcinoma, a non-small cell lung cancer, affected the donors.

The origin of this receptor is a female donor with lung adenocarcinoma. The CD4 and CD8 labels of this study may be unreliable. The sequencing input was CD8+ T cells from the margin of a lung tumor. The V and J genes are TRBV11-2 and TRBJ2-1; TRBD1 agrees at 7 bases. CDR3 nucleotides: TGTGCCAGCAGCTCAGGACAGGTGTCCTACAATGAGCAGTTCTTC. Translated, it gives CASSSGQVSYNEQFF.